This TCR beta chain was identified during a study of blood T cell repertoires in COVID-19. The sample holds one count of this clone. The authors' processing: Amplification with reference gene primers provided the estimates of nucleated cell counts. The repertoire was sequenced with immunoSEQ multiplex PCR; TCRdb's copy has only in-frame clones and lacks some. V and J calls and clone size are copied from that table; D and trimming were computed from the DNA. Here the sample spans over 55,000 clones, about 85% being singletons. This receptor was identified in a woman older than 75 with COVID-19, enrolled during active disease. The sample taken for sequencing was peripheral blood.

The CDR3 DNA follows: TGTGCCAGCAGTCCCCAAGGGGGCTATGGCTACACCTTC. This sequence encodes CASSPQGGYGYTF. This sequence joins TRBV12-3 or TRBV12-4 and TRBJ1-2; D possibly corresponds to TRBD1 (6 bases). Trimming stripped 5 bases from V and 4 bases from J, with 11 bases between. This CDR3 spans 13 amino acids.